This T cell receptor (beta chain) was retrieved from a study of blood T cell repertoires in COVID-19. Germline CDR1 and CDR2: SGDLS and YYNGEE. V shed 3 bases and J shed 4 bases, with 13 bases lying between them. CDR3 length: 15 residues. Using immunoSEQ multiplex PCR, the repertoire was profiled, and TCRdb retains in-frame clones only, with some absent. The data hold about 150,000 clones, with 86% observed a single time. The sequencing sample was made of peripheral blood. V gene TRBV9 combines with J gene TRBJ1-4; unclear D gene. The sequence was obtained from a woman in her 70s with acute or convalescent COVID-19. The CDR3 is CASSGSWGGNEKLFF. CDR3 DNA: TGTGCCAGCAGCGGATCATGGGGAGGTAATGAAAAACTGTTTTTT. Together with reference TRBV9 and TRBJ1-4, the CDR3 gives the full variable domain: DSGVTQTPKHLITATGQRVTLRCSPRSGDLSVYWYQQSLDQGLQFLIQYYNGEERAKGNILERFSAQQFPDLHSELNLSSLELGDSALYFCASSGSWGGNEKLFFGSGTQLSVL.